Below, 27 T cell receptor beta chains from the same sample are listed, as sequenced in a study of Graves' ophthalmopathy and Graves' hyperthyroidism. Amplified material comprised TCR beta CDR3 regions derived from RNA transcripts. Second-round multiplex PCR followed a first-round RT-PCR using HTBI primers. TCRdb passed the multiplex PCR reads through MiXCR, listing each CDR3 protein once. The sample consists of hundreds of thousands of distinct CDR3 sequences, about 24% of them appearing once. Sequenced: peripheral blood. The source is a woman younger than 35 with stable Graves' hyperthyroidism. Some clones in this sample may be carry-over from other donors' samples.

This clonotype was recorded only once. The CDR3: CASGYGYEQYF. The CDR3 nucleotides read TGTGCCAGCGGATACGGCTACGAGCAGTACTTC. The rearrangement joins TRBV12-3 or TRBV12-4 to TRBJ2-7; no clear D gene. Trimming cost V 8 bases and J 3 bases, with 8 bases left between them. The CDR3 covers 11 residues.

This clonotype was seen at least ten times. This CDR3 reads CAIAGTGNTGELFF. The CDR3 DNA reads as TGTGCCATCGCCGGGACAGGCAACACCGGGGAGCTGTTTTTT. This chain connects TRBV10-3 to TRBJ2-2; 8 bases line up with TRBD1. The germline V gene encodes CDR1 ENHRY and CDR2 SYGVKD. V lost 8 bases and J lost 2; bases outside the gene matches: 4. There are 14 residues in the CDR3.

The chain's CDR3 is CASSPRAGNTETQYF. CDR3 in DNA: TGTGCCAGCTCACCGCGGGCAGGGAATACCGAGACCCAGTACTTC. This sequence joins TRBV18 and TRBJ2-5; D possibly uses TRBD1 or TRBD2 (5 bases each). V was trimmed by 3 bases and J by 5 bases, leaving 16 bases between them. CDR1 is KGHSH and CDR2 is LQKENI in the germline V gene. This CDR3 region has 15 residues.

This clonotype was picked up many times. J is TRBJ2-5 and V is TRBV6-1; maybe TRBD2 (5 bases). The CDR3 is made up of 14 amino acids. Trimming stripped 7 bases from V and 5 bases from J, with 17 bases between. Per the germline V gene, CDR1 is MNHNS and CDR2 is SASEGT. CDR3 protein: CASNTALPGETQYF. CDR3 DNA: TGTGCCAGCAATACGGCCCTCCCGGGGGAGACCCAGTACTTC.

This clonotype turned up a few times. The chain employs TRBV5-1 and TRBJ2-5, with D hard to call. Trimming removed 7 bases from V and 4 bases from J, with 8 bases in between. This CDR3 is 11 amino acids long. Germline V CDR1 and CDR2: SGHRS, YFSETQ. The CDR3 DNA reads TGCGCCAGCCACGAATCAGAGACCCAGTACTTC. This gives the protein CASHESETQYF.

This clonotype was found many times. This rearrangement joins TRBV29-1 to TRBJ1-2, with D possibly being TRBD1 (5 bases). This CDR3 comprises 13 residues. Trimming pared 6 bases from V and 2 bases from J, leaving 13 bases between. Germline CDR1 SQVTM, CDR2 ANQGSEA. The CDR3 is CSVASGTNYGYTF. CDR3 sequence (DNA): TGCAGCGTCGCGTCAGGGACCAACTATGGCTACACCTTC.

This clonotype appeared many times. This chain connects TRBV20-1 to TRBJ1-5; D gene unclear. The V gene's germline CDR1 is DFQATT and CDR2 SNEGSKA (reference sequence). This CDR3 has 13 residues. Trimming cost V 3 bases and J 0 bases, with 6 bases left between them. For the CDR3, the DNA is TGCAGTGCTAGCGGATCTAGCAATCAGCCCCAGCATTTT. Residues: CSASGSSNQPQHF.

In its sample, this clonotype was seen many times. V and J are TRBV19 and TRBJ1-1; no reliable D call. Germline V gene sequence: CDR1 LNHDA, CDR2 SQIVND (reference sequence). The CDR3 length is 15 residues. V was cut by 2 bases and J by 0 bases, with 10 bases left in between. The CDR3 DNA is TGTGCCAGTAGTATATTTGGGAGCGTGAACACTGAAGCTTTCTTT. Protein: CASSIFGSVNTEAFF.

V is TRBV10-3 and J is TRBJ1-1; unclear D gene. The CDR3 totals 12 residues. Germline V lookup: CDR1 ENHRY, CDR2 SYGVKD. V was pared by 6 bases and J by 5 bases, with 10 bases between. The CDR3 DNA reads as TGTGCCATCAGGGACCGAGAGACTGAAGCTTTCTTT. It is translated as CAIRDRETEAFF.

This clonotype has more than one count but fewer than ten. The rearrangement joins TRBV9 to TRBJ1-3; possibly TRBD1 for D (5 bases). The V gene's germline CDR1 is SGDLS and CDR2 YYNGEE. V was shortened by 0 bases and J by 0 bases, with 13 bases between the two germline ends. The length of the CDR3 is 17 residues. CDR3 residues: CASSVGLRQSSGNTIYF. Written as DNA, the CDR3 is TGTGCCAGCAGCGTAGGTTTGCGACAGTCCTCTGGAAACACCATATATTTT.

Many counts were recorded for this clonotype. The chain recombines TRBV7-3 with TRBJ2-7, with 8 nucleotides matching TRBD2. Germline loops: CDR1 SGHTA, CDR2 FQGTGA. Losses at the gene ends were 1 base for V and 0 bases for J; bases not matched to a gene: 5. The CDR3 runs to 16 residues. The chain's CDR3 is CASSLRGGGTSYEQYF. CDR3 bases: TGTGCCAGCAGCTTAAGGGGCGGGGGGACCTCCTACGAGCAGTACTTC.

This clonotype was recorded at least ten times. The genes are TRBV15 and TRBJ1-2; no clear D gene. In germline, CDR1 is LNHNV, CDR2 YYDKDF (reference sequence). The CDR3 is 15 residues long. The V end lost 5 bases, the J end lost 0 bases, and 13 bases lay between the germline ends. This CDR3 is CATSESTGANYGYTF. The DNA of the CDR3 is TGTGCCACCAGCGAATCGACCGGAGCTAACTATGGCTACACCTTC.

This clonotype was detected a few times. Here the CDR3 reads CSVVSDRDQPQHF. The CDR3 region has the DNA TGCAGCGTTGTGTCGGATCGCGATCAGCCCCAGCATTTT. The V call is TRBV29-1, the J call TRBJ1-5; no clear D gene. CDR3 size: 13 residues. The germline V gene has CDR1 SQVTM and CDR2 ANQGSEA. With 4 bases removed from V and 5 bases from J, the gap between germline ends came to 12 bases.

V and J are TRBV20-1 and TRBJ2-5; possible D gene TRBD1, 6 bases. There are 11 residues in the CDR3. CDR1 and CDR2 from the germline V gene are DFQATT and SNEGSKA (reference sequence). The CDR3 here is CSLQGQETQYF. CDR3 in DNA: TGCAGCCTACAGGGACAAGAGACCCAGTACTTC.

This sequence joins TRBV20-1 and TRBJ1-5; D uncertain. V was cut by 3 bases and J by 3 bases, with 6 bases left in between. Germline lookup yields CDR1 DFQATT and CDR2 SNEGSKA (reference sequence). This CDR3 spans 12 amino acids. The CDR3 is CSASDINQPQHF. The DNA for the CDR3 is TGCAGTGCTAGTGACATCAATCAGCCCCAGCATTTT.

The J gene is TRBJ1-1, the V gene TRBV12-5; TRBD1 matches at 9 bases. V was pared by 9 bases and J by 0 bases, with 11 bases of the junction left unmatched. CDR1 and CDR2 from the germline V gene are LGHNT and FRNRAP. The CDR3 loop spans 16 amino acids. The CDR3 is CASTLDRGTMNTEAFF. CDR3 sequence (DNA): TGTGCTAGCACCCTAGACAGGGGGACTATGAACACTGAAGCTTTCTTT.

The V and J genes are TRBV28 and TRBJ1-5, with D unclear. V lost 6 bases, J lost 2 bases, and 8 bases lay in between. The CDR3 length is 13 residues. Germline V lookup: CDR1 MDHEN, CDR2 SYDVKM. The CDR3 DNA sequence: TGTGCCAGCAGGTTTCTGGGCAATCAGCCCCAGCATTTT. This translates into CASRFLGNQPQHF.

This clonotype was detected many times. The rearrangement joins TRBV12-3 or TRBV12-4 to TRBJ2-7, with a possible D match to TRBD2 (5 bases). V shed 4 bases and J shed 9 bases, with 10 bases lying between them. The CDR3 is made up of 11 amino acids. The CDR3 protein is CASSSGLMQYF. The CDR3 DNA is TGTGCCAGCAGTTCCGGACTGATGCAGTACTTC.

V gene TRBV6-4 combines with J gene TRBJ2-2; 9 nucleotides line up with TRBD1. CDR1 is MRHNA and CDR2 is SNTAGT in the germline V gene. This CDR3 has 12 residues. As DNA, the CDR3 is TGTGCATTGGACAGGGGCACCGGGGAGCTGTTTTTT. Residues: CALDRGTGELFF.

The chain recombines TRBV6-1 with TRBJ2-2; D remains ambiguous. The germline gives CDR1 MNHNS, CDR2 SASEGT. Trimming removed 5 bases at V and 6 bases at J, with 10 bases between. This CDR3 is built from 13 residues. The CDR3 region is CASSPFAAGELFF. The CDR3 nucleotides are TGTGCCAGCAGTCCCTTTGCCGCCGGGGAGCTGTTTTTT.

At least ten counts were recorded for this clonotype. The rearrangement links TRBV7-2 to TRBJ2-5, with 9 bases lining up with TRBD2. From germline, CDR1 is SGHTA and CDR2 FQGNSA. V gave up 5 bases and J gave up 3 bases; unmatched junction bases: 1. CDR3 length: 13 residues. The CDR3 protein is CASSSGGKETQYF. The CDR3 bases are TGTGCCAGCAGCAGCGGGGGGAAAGAGACCCAGTACTTC. The full variable domain, with the rest looked up from reference TRBV7-2 and TRBJ2-5, is GAGVSQSPSNKVTEKGKDVELRCDPISGHTALYWYRQSLGQGLEFLIYFQGNSAPDKSGLPSDRFSAERTGGSVSTLTIQRTQQEDSAVYLCASSSGGKETQYFGPGTRLLVL.

This clonotype was seen at least ten times. This sequence joins TRBV4-1 and TRBJ1-6, with 7 bases matching TRBD1. This CDR3 is 15 amino acids long. Trimming took 0 bases from V and 17 from J; bases not matched to a gene: 13. Germline values: CDR1 MGHRA, CDR2 YSYEKL. The CDR3 DNA reads as TGCGCCAGCAGCCAAGAACCACGATCCCAGGGGGGGGTCCACTTT. It translates to CASSQEPRSQGGVHF.

This clonotype was seen ten or more times. This sequence joins TRBV7-2 and TRBJ1-5; D ambiguous. The ends were cut back, 1 base at V and 7 bases at J, with 8 bases in the middle. Germline V gene data show CDR1 as SGHTA and CDR2 as FQGNSA. The CDR3 consists of 13 residues. The CDR3 nucleotides read TGTGCCAGCAGCTTAGGTCATCAACAGCCCCAGCATTTT. It codes for CASSLGHQQPQHF.

This clonotype was observed at least ten times. This chain connects TRBV12-3 or TRBV12-4 to TRBJ1-1; possibly TRBD1 for D (5 bases). V shed 3 bases and J shed 6 bases, with 11 bases lying between them. This CDR3 comprises 13 residues. In nucleotides, the CDR3 is TGTGCCAGCAGTTTTGGGGGTATGGCTGAAGCTTTCTTT. Amino acid sequence: CASSFGGMAEAFF.

The sample holds a few counts of this clonotype. The CDR3 sequence is CSATRTENTEAFF. CDR3 nucleotides: TGCAGTGCAACCCGGACAGAGAACACTGAAGCTTTCTTT. The V gene is TRBV20-1, the J gene TRBJ1-1; weak D call: TRBD1 (6 bases). Germline CDR1 DFQATT, CDR2 SNEGSKA (reference sequence). The CDR3 loop spans 13 amino acids. V was shortened by 6 bases and J by 1 base, with 12 bases between the two germline ends.

This clonotype was detected many times. V and J are TRBV12-5 and TRBJ2-5; 7 nucleotides line up with TRBD1. Germline CDR1 reads LGHNT; CDR2 reads FRNRAP. The CDR3 extends over 14 amino acids. The junction had 5 bases not matched to a gene; V was cut back by 4 bases and J by 3 bases. The CDR3 protein is CASGSGTAKETQYF. In DNA form, the CDR3 reads TGTGCTAGTGGTTCAGGGACAGCAAAAGAGACCCAGTACTTC.

The sample holds many counts of this clonotype. The gene calls are TRBV6-2 or TRBV6-3 and TRBJ1-1, with a tentative D call TRBD1 (5 bases). Germline values: CDR1 MNHEY, CDR2 SVGEGT. The V end lost 3 bases, the J end lost 4 bases, and 15 bases lay between the germline ends. The CDR3 extends over 15 amino acids. Here the CDR3 DNA reads TGTGCCAGCAGTTATACTTCGGGGGGGGGCACTGAAGCTTTCTTT. Protein: CASSYTSGGGTEAFF.